This T cell receptor beta chain derives from a study of lymphopenia after photon versus proton radiotherapy. Study observations and caveats: Proton therapy kept repertoires fairly stable, unlike photons, which gained effector/memory cells.

TCRdb's copy holds only in-frame clones and misses some; the assay was immunoSEQ multiplex PCR. The repertoire holds 53,000 or so clones, with around 88% as singletons. Turning to this clone: Antigen: not known.

CDR1 is GTSNPN and CDR2 is SVGIG in the germline V gene (reference sequence). This CDR3 contains 13 residues. Trimming took off 0 bases at V and 2 bases at J, with 8 bases between the two ends. This specimen was peripheral blood, taken from a patient treated with photon-based radiotherapy. The sequence came from a man over 45 with gastric cancer. The chain joins TRBV30 to TRBJ2-7, with a possible D match to TRBD2 (6 bases). The CDR3 protein is CAWSVAGTYEQYF. DNA of the CDR3: TGTGCCTGGAGTGTGGCGGGAACCTACGAGCAGTACTTC. Complete variable domain (other parts from reference TRBV30 and TRBJ2-7): SQTIHQWPATLVQPVGSPLSLECTVEGTSNPNLYWYRQAAGRGLQLLFYSVGIGQISSEVPQNLSASRPQDRQFILSSKKLLLSDSGFYLCAWSVAGTYEQYFGPGTRLTVT.